This T cell receptor beta chain was sequenced for a study of brain T cells in children with intractable seizures (dated by TCRdb to the early 2020s). About the study as a whole: As a first screen for immune gene transcripts, resected brain tissue from about 53 pediatric epilepsy surgery cases was run on a NanoString immunology panel. Among the roughly twelve selected surgery cases, pre-surgery blood was additionally sequenced for eight, leaving four cases with brain tissue only.

The trim is 3 bases for V and 0 bases for J, with a gap of 12 bases between the germline ends. CDR1 and CDR2 (MNHEY, SVGEGT) derive from the germline V gene. The CDR3 contains 16 residues, cysteine and phenylalanine counted. The kept DNA is CDR3 alone, 48 bases in frame from the first base. The immunoSEQ assay was applied to genomic DNA to generate the TCR beta chain sequences. Processing in the source paper ran as follows. CDR3 sequences that did not begin with the conserved framework cysteine at position 104 were removed manually. To get clonality, the normalized Shannon's Diversity Index was subtracted from one, giving values from 0 (maximal diversity) to 1 (oligoclonal). Chi-squared comparison-of-proportions tests assessed whether the same CDR3 differed in frequency between samples, such as brain versus blood. Public clonotypes were identified through searches of immuneACCESS, and similarity to known antiviral clonotypes was evaluated with the VDJdb browser. TCRdb took over this immuneACCESS table, retaining in-frame rearrangements with V and J assigned. Such tables are incomplete; in checked studies, under half of the missing clones stem from an unresolved V gene, and the remainder is unexplained. The DNA gave D and trimming, while V, J and clone size come from that table. The sample table holds 110,000 or so clones, of which 90% to 95% were seen once. More than 3% of the sample comes from the top ten.

Study-level results and caveats: Because sequencing depth differed between pre- and post-surgery blood, the absence of clones from the pre-surgery sample may reflect undersampling. The patients' HCMV serostatus was not known, and viral specificity was inferred solely from CDR3 sequence similarity.

Of note for this clone: The specificity of this receptor is unknown. There are no base qualities to consult, and no much larger clone falls within one base.

The sample's time point, from its label and the paper: resected brain tissue, or blood drawn just prior to surgery. Surgery cases with the highest brain T cell transcript signatures were selected for TCR beta chain sequencing of brain tissue and, where available, blood. Before surgery, the patients had been given at least one anti-epileptic drug. The TCR-sequenced patients were children whose drug-resistant epilepsy was caused by tuberous sclerosis complex, focal cortical dysplasia, Rasmussen encephalitis or hemimegalencephaly. Blood was drawn right before the epilepsy surgery. Bulk genomic DNA was isolated from unsorted brain tissue and whole blood using the Monarch genomic DNA purification kit.

The rearrangement joined TRBV6-2 or TRBV6-3 to TRBJ2-1; the D gene assignment is ambiguous. The TCR comes from a boy younger than two with hemimegalencephaly and intractable seizures. Sequences were derived from peripheral blood, sampled at surgery. The CDR3 protein sequence reads: CASSYRFTTSYNEQFF. The sequenced DNA is TGTGCCAGCAGTTATCGGTTTACTACCTCCTACAATGAGCAGTTCTTC.